The rows below give T cell receptor beta chains drawn from one sample of a study of siplizumab effects on memory and regulatory T cells. Data came from immunoSEQ multiplex PCR; TCRdb stores just in-frame clones and leaves some out. The table lists approximately 46,000 clones, 93% of them singletons. Sequenced material: CD8+ T cells sorted from blood. Receptors originate from a human donor in good health. Each CDR3 is given with its conserved first and last residue. The order of the fields is CDR3 DNA, CDR3 protein, V gene, clone size, D gene, J gene. A D gene is named only where the DNA matches it firmly. The size of a clone is reported for some rows only, either as once, few or many, or as a class for expanded clones.

CDR3 DNA: TGTGCCGCGGGGGTCACTGAAGCTTTCTTT
CDR3 protein: CAAGVTEAFF
V gene: TRBV7-9
clone size: -
D gene: -
J gene: TRBJ1-1

CDR3 DNA: TGTGCCAGCAGCGACGACTTGTACGAGCAGTACTTC
CDR3 protein: CASSDDLYEQYF
V gene: TRBV7-2
clone size: -
D gene: -
J gene: TRBJ2-7

CDR3 DNA: TGTGCCAGCAGTTTTAGGTATGGGACTAGCGGGAGTAGCTACGAGCAGTACTTC
CDR3 protein: CASSFRYGTSGSSYEQYF
V gene: TRBV28
clone size: -
D gene: TRBD2
J gene: TRBJ2-7

CDR3 DNA: TGTGCCAGCAGCAAGGCCGGGTTCTCCTACGAGCAGTACTTC
CDR3 protein: CASSKAGFSYEQYF
V gene: TRBV13
clone size: -
D gene: -
J gene: TRBJ2-7

CDR3 DNA: TGCAGTGTCGCGGGTAGCGGCACCTACGAGCAGTACTTC
CDR3 protein: CSVAGSGTYEQYF
V gene: TRBV29-1
clone size: -
D gene: -
J gene: TRBJ2-7

CDR3 DNA: TGTGCCACCAGCAGAGTGGCATCCGATCAGCCCCAGCATTTT
CDR3 protein: CATSRVASDQPQHF
V gene: TRBV15
clone size: -
D gene: -
J gene: TRBJ1-5

CDR3 DNA: TGTGCCAGCAGCTTGGTTGGGGGGGATCGTCAGCCCCAGCATTTT
CDR3 protein: CASSLVGGDRQPQHF
V gene: TRBV5-8
clone size: once
D gene: -
J gene: TRBJ1-5

CDR3 DNA: TGTGCCAGCCGGTACCTGACTAGCGGGAGGAGGGGAGAGGAGACCCAGTACTTC
CDR3 protein: CASRYLTSGRRGEETQYF
V gene: TRBV28
clone size: -
D gene: TRBD2
J gene: TRBJ2-5

CDR3 DNA: TGTGCCAGCAGCTTAGTTTTGGGGCTAGCGTATACAGATACGCAGTATTTT
CDR3 protein: CASSLVLGLAYTDTQYF
V gene: TRBV7-2
clone size: -
D gene: -
J gene: TRBJ2-3

CDR3 DNA: TGTGCCAGCAGTTCTGTCTCGGCCGCTGGGGCCAACGTCCTGACTTTC
CDR3 protein: CASSSVSAAGANVLTF
V gene: TRBV6-5
clone size: -
D gene: -
J gene: TRBJ2-6

CDR3 DNA: TGCGCCAGCAGCCAACGGGCGGGAGGGCCGTACGAGCAGTACTTC
CDR3 protein: CASSQRAGGPYEQYF
V gene: TRBV4-1
clone size: -
D gene: TRBD2
J gene: TRBJ2-7

CDR3 DNA: TGTGCCAGCAGTGAATTCGCAGAACCTAACTATGGCTACACCTTC
CDR3 protein: CASSEFAEPNYGYTF
V gene: TRBV25-1
clone size: -
D gene: -
J gene: TRBJ1-2

CDR3 DNA: TGTGCCAGCAGTGGGGGACTAGCTTATAGCTCCTACAATGAGCAGTTCTTC
CDR3 protein: CASSGGLAYSSYNEQFF
V gene: TRBV6-1
clone size: -
D gene: TRBD2
J gene: TRBJ2-1

CDR3 DNA: TGTGCCAGCAGCGTAATTACGGGGGAGTTAGCCGGGGAGCTGTTTTTT
CDR3 protein: CASSVITGELAGELFF
V gene: TRBV9
clone size: -
D gene: -
J gene: TRBJ2-2

CDR3 DNA: TGTGCCAGCAGTGAAGCTATCCAGTCTGGAAACACCATATATTTT
CDR3 protein: CASSEAIQSGNTIYF
V gene: TRBV6-1
clone size: -
D gene: -
J gene: TRBJ1-3

CDR3 DNA: TGTGCCAGCAGCAGAGGAGCTGGGGGCTACGAGCAGTACTTC
CDR3 protein: CASSRGAGGYEQYF
V gene: TRBV14
clone size: -
D gene: -
J gene: TRBJ2-7

CDR3 DNA: TGTGCCAGCAGTGAACTTTCGGGAAGGGGACAGCATCTATCAACCTTC
CDR3 protein: CASSELSGRGQHLSTF
V gene: TRBV6-1
clone size: once
D gene: TRBD1
J gene: TRBJ1-2

CDR3 DNA: TGTGCCAGCAGCTTGACCAGATATGGCTACACCTTC
CDR3 protein: CASSLTRYGYTF
V gene: TRBV5-4
clone size: -
D gene: -
J gene: TRBJ1-2

CDR3 DNA: TGTGCCAGCAGCTTGGGTCAGGGCCCTCCTAGCAATCAGCCCCAGCATTTT
CDR3 protein: CASSLGQGPPSNQPQHF
V gene: TRBV7-9
clone size: -
D gene: -
J gene: TRBJ1-5

CDR3 DNA: TGTGCCAGCAGCTTAGTTACAGAAAAACTGTTTTTT
CDR3 protein: CASSLVTEKLFF
V gene: TRBV11-2
clone size: -
D gene: -
J gene: TRBJ1-4

CDR3 DNA: TGTGCCAGCAGTTACTCAAAGTGGAATGAGCAGTTCTTC
CDR3 protein: CASSYSKWNEQFF
V gene: TRBV6-5
clone size: -
D gene: -
J gene: TRBJ2-1

CDR3 DNA: TGTGCCAGTAGTAGTTCTCCTGGGGGCAGTGAAGCTTTCTTT
CDR3 protein: CASSSSPGGSEAFF
V gene: TRBV19
clone size: -
D gene: -
J gene: TRBJ1-1

CDR3 DNA: TGTGCCAGCAGTTTATTCGGACAGAGAGGGGAGCAGTTCTTC
CDR3 protein: CASSLFGQRGEQFF
V gene: TRBV28
clone size: -
D gene: -
J gene: TRBJ2-1

CDR3 DNA: TGTGCCAGCAGTTTAGCTACTAGCAATCAGCCCCAGCATTTT
CDR3 protein: CASSLATSNQPQHF
V gene: TRBV27
clone size: few
D gene: -
J gene: TRBJ1-5

CDR3 DNA: TGTGCCAGTGCCTTGTTGGGCCGGTGGCAGCCCCAGCATTTT
CDR3 protein: CASALLGRWQPQHF
V gene: TRBV19
clone size: -
D gene: -
J gene: TRBJ1-5

CDR3 DNA: TGCGCCAGCAGCCCCTACAGGGTGGACTACGAGCAGTACTTC
CDR3 protein: CASSPYRVDYEQYF
V gene: TRBV5-1
clone size: -
D gene: -
J gene: TRBJ2-7

CDR3 DNA: TGTGCCAGCAGTGCGGGACAGGAGGGAGACATTCAGTACTTC
CDR3 protein: CASSAGQEGDIQYF
V gene: TRBV6-4
clone size: medium-sized
D gene: TRBD1
J gene: TRBJ2-4

CDR3 DNA: TGTGCCAGCAGTGAAGAGAGCTCTGGGGCCAACGTCCTGACTTTC
CDR3 protein: CASSEESSGANVLTF
V gene: TRBV6-1
clone size: few
D gene: -
J gene: TRBJ2-6

CDR3 DNA: TGTGCCAGCAGCAGCCCTGTCACGAACACCGGGGAGCTGTTTTTT
CDR3 protein: CASSSPVTNTGELFF
V gene: TRBV7-9
clone size: once
D gene: -
J gene: TRBJ2-2

CDR3 DNA: TGTGCCAGCAGCGTGCTAGCGGGGGATAACCAAGAGACCCAGTACTTC
CDR3 protein: CASSVLAGDNQETQYF
V gene: TRBV28
clone size: -
D gene: TRBD2
J gene: TRBJ2-5

CDR3 DNA: TGTGCCAGCAGCTTGGGTTGGGAGACCCAGTACTTC
CDR3 protein: CASSLGWETQYF
V gene: TRBV5-4
clone size: -
D gene: -
J gene: TRBJ2-5

CDR3 DNA: TGTGCCAGCAGTTCGGTCCGTGGAGCTGCCACAGATACGCAGTATTTT
CDR3 protein: CASSSVRGAATDTQYF
V gene: TRBV27
clone size: -
D gene: -
J gene: TRBJ2-3

CDR3 DNA: TGCGCCAGCAGCTTGGACCGGTCACCCCTCCACTTT
CDR3 protein: CASSLDRSPLHF
V gene: TRBV5-1
clone size: -
D gene: -
J gene: TRBJ1-6

CDR3 DNA: TGTGCCAGCCGGGACAGGAGTCACCTTTCGGGCACCGGGGAGCTGTTTTTT
CDR3 protein: CASRDRSHLSGTGELFF
V gene: TRBV25-1
clone size: -
D gene: TRBD1
J gene: TRBJ2-2

CDR3 DNA: TGTGCCAGCAGCTTCGTTACGTCTGTAGCGGGAGGGCCAGATTTCAATGAGCAGTTCTTC
CDR3 protein: CASSFVTSVAGGPDFNEQFF
V gene: TRBV7-6
clone size: once
D gene: TRBD2
J gene: TRBJ2-1

CDR3 DNA: TGTGCCAGCAGTTTATACGGCCAAGAGACCCAGTACTTC
CDR3 protein: CASSLYGQETQYF
V gene: TRBV27
clone size: -
D gene: -
J gene: TRBJ2-5

CDR3 DNA: TGTGCCAGCAGTTGGAGGGGTAAATCCTACGAGCAGTACTTC
CDR3 protein: CASSWRGKSYEQYF
V gene: TRBV28
clone size: -
D gene: -
J gene: TRBJ2-7

CDR3 DNA: TGTGCCAGCAGTTATCCGGGACAGCACAATGAGCAGTTCTTC
CDR3 protein: CASSYPGQHNEQFF
V gene: TRBV27
clone size: -
D gene: TRBD1
J gene: TRBJ2-1

CDR3 DNA: TGCGCCAGCCGACCATCTAGCGGGAGCGCAGATACGCAGTATTTT
CDR3 protein: CASRPSSGSADTQYF
V gene: TRBV10-1
clone size: -
D gene: TRBD2
J gene: TRBJ2-3

CDR3 DNA: TGTGCCAGCAGATCGAGTTCCTACGAGCAGTACTTC
CDR3 protein: CASRSSSYEQYF
V gene: TRBV7-8
clone size: -
D gene: -
J gene: TRBJ2-7

CDR3 DNA: TGTGCCAGCAGCTTACGGCCGACCTACGAGCAGTACTTC
CDR3 protein: CASSLRPTYEQYF
V gene: TRBV7-2
clone size: -
D gene: -
J gene: TRBJ2-7

CDR3 DNA: TGTGCCAGCAGCTTAAGTCTACCTGCGGGGGCTAGCACAGATACGCAGTATTTT
CDR3 protein: CASSLSLPAGASTDTQYF
V gene: TRBV7-2
clone size: once
D gene: -
J gene: TRBJ2-3

CDR3 DNA: TGTGCCAGCAGTTTACCTACTAGCGGGAGGTGGGGGAGGACCCAGTACTTC
CDR3 protein: CASSLPTSGRWGRTQYF
V gene: TRBV28
clone size: -
D gene: TRBD2
J gene: TRBJ2-5

CDR3 DNA: TGTGCCACCAGCACCTACAGGGGAAACACCGGGGAGCTGTTTTTT
CDR3 protein: CATSTYRGNTGELFF
V gene: TRBV15
clone size: -
D gene: TRBD1
J gene: TRBJ2-2

CDR3 DNA: TGTGCCAGCAGCTTATCGGGGAACTATGGCTACACCTTC
CDR3 protein: CASSLSGNYGYTF
V gene: TRBV11-2
clone size: -
D gene: -
J gene: TRBJ1-2